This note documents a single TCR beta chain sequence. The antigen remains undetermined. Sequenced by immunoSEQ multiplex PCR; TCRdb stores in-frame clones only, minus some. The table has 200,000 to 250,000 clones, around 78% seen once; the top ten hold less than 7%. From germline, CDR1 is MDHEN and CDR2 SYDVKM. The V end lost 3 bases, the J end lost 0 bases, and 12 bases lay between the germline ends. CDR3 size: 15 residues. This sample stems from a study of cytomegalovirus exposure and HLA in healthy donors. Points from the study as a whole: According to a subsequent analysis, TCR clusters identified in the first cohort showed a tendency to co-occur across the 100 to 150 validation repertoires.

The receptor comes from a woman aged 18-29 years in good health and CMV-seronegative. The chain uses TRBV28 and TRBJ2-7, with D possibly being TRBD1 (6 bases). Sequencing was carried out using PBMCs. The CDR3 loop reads CASSFEGQHSYEQYF. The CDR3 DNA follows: TGTGCCAGCAGTTTCGAGGGACAACACTCCTACGAGCAGTACTTC. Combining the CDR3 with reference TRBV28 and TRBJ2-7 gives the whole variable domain DVKVTQSSRYLVKRTGEKVFLECVQDMDHENMFWYRQDPGLGLRLIYFSYDVKMKEKGDIPEGYSVSREKKERFSLILESASTNQTSMYLCASSFEGQHSYEQYFGPGTRLTVT.